A single sample is the source of the 16 T cell receptor beta chains below, sequenced in a study of vaccination and CD4 T cells after COVID-19. Their antigens remain unidentified. Cultured CD4+ T-cell DNA underwent Oncomine TCR Beta short-read sequencing. Each CDR3 protein is one row after TCRdb ran MiXCR on the PCR reads. The sample lists some 18,000 distinct CDR3 sequences; 56% were seen once. Specified treatment: roughly 11-day PBMC culture with coronavirus spike peptide pools or control peptides (ViraFEST assay). The sample comprised CD4+ T cells from blood, cultured in vitro. Receptor source: a human donor who had recovered from COVID-19.

In this sample, this clonotype turned up a few times. The genes are TRBV7-2 and TRBJ2-5; perhaps TRBD1 as D (6 bases). The CDR3 covers 14 residues. V was trimmed by 5 bases and J by 1 base, leaving 11 bases between them. Germline V lookup: CDR1 SGHTA, CDR2 FQGNSA. CDR3 sequence (DNA): TGTGCCAGCAGCCTAGGACAGAGCCAAGAGACCCAGTACTTC. Protein sequence: CASSLGQSQETQYF.

The chain recombines TRBV4-1 with TRBJ2-7, with D tentatively TRBD1 (6 bases). The CDR3 consists of 14 residues. V was cut by 3 bases and J by 0 bases, with 9 bases left in between. CDR1 and CDR2 (germline): MGHRA, YSYEKL. The CDR3 DNA reads as TGCGCCAGCAGCCACCCAGGGGTCTCCTACGAGCAGTACTTC. Residues: CASSHPGVSYEQYF.

The V call is TRBV7-2, the J call TRBJ2-3; D gene uncertain. V gave up 5 bases and J gave up 0 bases, with 9 bases separating them. The CDR3 is 14 residues long. Germline loops: CDR1 SGHTA, CDR2 FQGNSA. The CDR3 DNA is TGTGCCAGCAGCAGATCCGGTAGCACAGATACGCAGTATTTT. This encodes CASSRSGSTDTQYF.

The CDR3 here is CASSLTITGELFF. The DNA for the CDR3 is TGTGCCAGCAGTCTAACGATAACCGGGGAGCTGTTTTTT. The chain has TRBV6-1 and TRBJ2-2; D remains ambiguous. Trimming left V 5 bases short and J 5 bases short, with 9 bases between. The CDR3 is 13 amino acids. In germline, CDR1 is MNHNS, CDR2 SASEGT.

The chain uses TRBV7-2 and TRBJ1-1; the D gene is possibly TRBD1 (5 bases). Germline CDR1 SGHTA, CDR2 FQGNSA. There are 15 residues in the CDR3. With 0 bases removed from V and 7 bases from J, the gap between germline ends came to 15 bases. DNA of the CDR3: TGTGCCAGCAGCTTAGCGCGAATCGCCGGGGGTGAAGCTTTCTTT. This codes for CASSLARIAGGEAFF. Combining the CDR3 with reference TRBV7-2 and TRBJ1-1 gives the whole variable domain GAGVSQSPSNKVTEKGKDVELRCDPISGHTALYWYRQSLGQGLEFLIYFQGNSAPDKSGLPSDRFSAERTGGSVSTLTIQRTQQEDSAVYLCASSLARIAGGEAFFGQGTRLTVV.

This clonotype was counted only a few times. V usage is TRBV7-2 and J usage is TRBJ1-5; no definite D call. The germline CDR1 and CDR2 sequences are SGHTA and FQGNSA. Trimming pared 1 base from V and 4 bases from J, leaving 5 bases between. This CDR3 has 13 amino acids. The CDR3 here is CASSLDGNQPQHF. CDR3 DNA sequence: TGTGCCAGCAGCTTAGACGGTAATCAGCCCCAGCATTTT.

The chain carries TRBV19 and TRBJ2-1; 10 bases fit TRBD2. CDR1 and CDR2 (germline): LNHDA, SQIVND (reference sequence). V trimming: 8 bases; J trimming: 0 bases; junction bases outside the gene matches: 7. CDR3 size: 16 residues. The chain's CDR3 is CASSWTSGHSYNEQFF. The CDR3 bases are TGTGCCAGTTCGTGGACTAGCGGACACTCCTACAATGAGCAGTTCTTC. The complete variable domain, with remaining parts taken from reference TRBV19 and TRBJ2-1, reads DGGITQSPKYLFRKEGQNVTLSCEQNLNHDAMYWYRQDPGQGLRLIYYSQIVNDFQKGDIAEGYSVSREKKESFPLTVTSAQKNPTAFYLCASSWTSGHSYNEQFFGPGTRLTVL.

V usage is TRBV19 and J usage is TRBJ2-2; unclear D gene. The CDR3 has 14 amino acids. Between the trimmed V and J ends, which lost 5 bases and 4 bases, there was a span of 11 bases. Germline-derived CDR1 and CDR2 are LNHDA and SQIVND (reference sequence). This chain's CDR3 is CASSRVHGTGELFF. In DNA form, the CDR3 reads TGTGCCAGTAGTCGGGTCCACGGCACCGGGGAGCTGTTTTTT.

This clonotype was observed a few times. The chain recombines TRBV7-2 with TRBJ2-7, with 9 bases aligning to TRBD2. Germline V gene lookup returns CDR1 SGHTA and CDR2 FQGNSA. J gave up 4 bases and V 4 bases, and 5 bases lay outside the gene matches. CDR3 size: 14 residues. This CDR3 reads CASSSQAGGYEQYF. In nucleotides, the CDR3 is TGTGCCAGCAGCTCCCAAGCGGGGGGTTACGAGCAGTACTTC.

The V and J genes are TRBV2 and TRBJ2-2; 11 bases are a match to TRBD2. This CDR3 has 17 amino acids. CDR1 and CDR2 from the germline V gene are SNHLY and FYNNEI. The V segment lost 7 bases and the J segment 1 base; nucleotides outside the gene matches: 8. The CDR3 is CASNVVSGRVNTGELFF. The CDR3, as DNA: TGTGCCAGCAACGTCGTTAGCGGGAGGGTGAACACCGGGGAGCTGTTTTTT.

The chain combines TRBV6-1 with TRBJ1-2; 7 bases fit TRBD1. There are 15 residues in the CDR3. Germline trimming cut 5 bases from V and 2 bases from J; bases unmatched to any gene: 8. Looked up from germline, CDR1 is MNHNS and CDR2 is SASEGT. The CDR3 region is CASSPDPTGNYGYTF. In nucleotides, the CDR3 is TGTGCCAGCAGTCCCGACCCGACAGGGAACTATGGCTACACCTTC.

This clonotype was observed a handful of times. This chain links TRBV20-1 with TRBJ1-2; 8 positions agree with TRBD1. V shed 0 bases and J 6 bases; nucleotides not matched to a gene: 9. CDR1 DFQATT and CDR2 SNEGSKA come from the germline V gene (reference sequence). CDR3 length: 15 amino acids. The chain's CDR3 is CSARDYLQGAHGYTF. In nucleotides, the CDR3 is TGCAGTGCTAGAGATTACCTTCAGGGGGCCCATGGCTACACCTTC.

This clonotype was seen more than once but under ten times. This chain uses TRBV20-1 with TRBJ2-3; 8 bases are a match to TRBD2. Per the germline V gene, CDR1 is DFQATT and CDR2 is SNEGSKA (reference sequence). The V gene end was trimmed by 1 base and the J gene end by 2 bases; junction bases not matched to a gene: 8. The CDR3 totals 16 residues. CDR3 protein: CSARGTLAGHTDTQYF. CDR3 sequence (DNA): TGCAGTGCTAGAGGTACCTTAGCGGGGCACACAGATACGCAGTATTTT.

This clonotype was found a few times. The V and J genes are TRBV12-3 or TRBV12-4 and TRBJ1-5, with 7 bases identical to TRBD1. Losses at the gene ends were 2 bases for V and 9 bases for J; bases not matched to a gene: 1. The CDR3 totals 12 residues. The CDR3 sequence is CASSLNRGPQHF. The CDR3 region has the DNA TGTGCCAGCAGTTTAAACAGGGGGCCCCAGCATTTT.

This clonotype has more than one count but fewer than ten. The chain links TRBV9 to TRBJ2-1, with TRBD2 identical over 9 bases. Germline lookup yields CDR1 SGDLS and CDR2 YYNGEE. V lost 5 bases to trimming and J lost 10 bases; unmatched junction nucleotides: 10. CDR3 length: 14 amino acids. CDR3 amino acids: CASSLAGGGKEQFF. CDR3 in DNA: TGTGCCAGCAGTCTGGCGGGAGGGGGCAAGGAGCAGTTCTTC.

This CDR3 is CASSTRTGSYEQYF. The CDR3 DNA reads TGTGCCAGCAGCACCAGGACAGGCTCCTACGAGCAGTACTTC. This sequence joins TRBV27 and TRBJ2-7; TRBD1 matches at 7 bases. There are 14 residues in the CDR3. V trimming: 6 bases; J trimming: 0 bases; junction bases outside the gene matches: 5. The germline gives CDR1 MNHEY, CDR2 SMNVEV (reference sequence).